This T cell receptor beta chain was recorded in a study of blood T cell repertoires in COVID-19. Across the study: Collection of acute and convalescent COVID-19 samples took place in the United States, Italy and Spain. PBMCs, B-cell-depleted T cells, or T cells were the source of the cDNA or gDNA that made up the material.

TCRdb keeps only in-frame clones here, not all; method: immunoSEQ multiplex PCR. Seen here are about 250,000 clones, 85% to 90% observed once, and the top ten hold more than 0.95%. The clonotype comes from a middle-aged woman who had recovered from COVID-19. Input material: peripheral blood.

This CDR3 reads CASSPHRDLGEQYF. DNA for the CDR3: TGTGCCAGCAGCCCGCACCGGGATTTGGGCGAGCAGTACTTC. The J gene is TRBJ2-7, the V gene TRBV7-3, with a weak D call TRBD2 (5 bases). CDR1 and CDR2 from the germline V gene are SGHTA and FQGTGA. The ends were cut back, 5 bases at V and 6 bases at J, with 17 bases in the middle. This CDR3 has 14 residues. Looking up the rest from reference TRBV7-3 and TRBJ2-7 gives the full variable domain: GAGVSQTPSNKVTEKGKYVELRCDPISGHTALYWYRQSLGQGPEFLIYFQGTGAADDSGLPNDRFFAVRPEGSVSTLKIQRTERGDSAVYLCASSPHRDLGEQYFGPGTRLTVT.